A single count supports the clone carrying this TCR beta chain. This entry is derived from a study of cytomegalovirus exposure and HLA in healthy donors. PCR used 60 Vbeta primers and 13 Jbeta primers. Measured with immunoSEQ multiplex PCR; TCRdb has only the in-frame clones, and not every one. Here the sample spans 100,000 to 140,000 clones, around two thirds being singletons. The sequencing sample was made of PBMCs. The receptor comes from a woman in her forties in good health and CMV-seropositive.

DNA of the CDR3: TGCAGCCCGGACAGGACTTCATATGGCTACACCTTC. This translates into CSPDRTSYGYTF. The chain has TRBV29-1 and TRBJ1-2; 7 nucleotides match TRBD1. V dropped 8 bases and J dropped 5; count of bases not matched to a gene: 8. The V gene's germline CDR1 is SQVTM and CDR2 ANQGSEA. This CDR3 is built from 12 residues.